This T cell receptor (beta chain) is from a study of OX40 agonist ivuxolimab in advanced cancers. Turning to the study itself: With a range of roughly 20 to 80, age averaged about 58 years, and 65% to 90% were male. Partial response was recorded in three patients: one hepatocellular carcinoma and two cutaneous melanoma cases.

V lost 4 bases, J lost 0 bases, and 6 bases lay in between. Germline values: CDR1 SGHTA, CDR2 FQGTGA. The CDR3 spans 13 residues. To note about this clone: Its specificity is unknown.

Clones were sequenced by immunoSEQ multiplex PCR, and TCRdb holds only the in-frame ones, with some missing. Of approximately 18,000 clones listed, around two thirds were seen once; the top ten hold roughly a fifth. Whole-study findings and limits: Relative to CD4+ cells, CD8+ T cells on average had more expanded clones.

The chain employs TRBV7-3 and TRBJ2-5; D is undetermined. The clonotype originates from an adult with an advanced solid tumor such as melanoma, head and neck, liver or kidney cancer. Material: CD4+ or CD8+ T cells sorted from blood, obtained in a trial of the OX40 agonist ivuxolimab. The CDR3 spells CASSSSYQETQYF. The CDR3 DNA follows: TGTGCCAGCAGCTCCTCGTACCAAGAGACCCAGTACTTC.